This T cell receptor (beta chain) was recorded in a study of T cells expressing NK-cell markers (dated by TCRdb to the early 2020s). In the study overall: TCR beta-chain repertoires were profiled in sorted CD3+CD56+NKG2C+, CD3+CD56+NKG2C- and CD3+CD56-NKG2C+ T-cell subsets from several donors. All eight donors whose samples were sequenced were randomly selected healthy volunteers, three of them men and five women. Libraries were sequenced as 2 x 150 bp reads on Illumina HiSeq 2000/2500, MiSeq or NextSeq. Seven of the eight sequenced donors were HCMV-seropositive and one was HCMV-seronegative. Here is what the overall study found, with its caveats: Whether the expanded NKG2C-expressing T cell clones were specific for HCMV antigens remained unclear. Those dominant clonotypes were again the most abundant among CD3+CD56-NKG2C+ cells in four donors, at about 25-65%. For five or six donors, the dominant CD3+CD56+NKG2C+ clonotypes were among the top 10 CD8+ clonotypes and accounted for about 1.0-7.5% of CD8+ T cells.

The data were produced on an Illumina HiSeq 2000. TCR beta cDNA libraries were prepared using 5'RACE template switching, which introduced a universal primer site and unique molecular identifiers. cDNA synthesis was primed from the TCR beta constant segment, followed by two successive PCR amplification steps. In the paper's pipeline: MIGEC handled demultiplexing of the reads and grouping by UMI, while MiTCR was used to assemble and quantify clonotypes. To exclude erroneous sequences, only TCR cDNA sequences supported by at least two reads were retained. The tcR package was used for downstream repertoire analysis, and clonotypes were matched across fractions by CDR3 nucleotide sequence plus V segment. VDJmatch was used to annotate antigen specificity against VDJdb, with one amino acid substitution allowed in CDR3. TCRdb reprocessed the sequencing reads and holds a single record per CDR3 protein sequence, with no DNA. These V and J calls rely on TCRdb rather than the paper's analysis. This sample's records show about 170,000 distinct CDR3 sequences. The ten top clones hold 20% to 25% of the sample.

As concerns this clonotype: Its binding antigen is unknown.

HCMV serostatus was determined by detecting HCMV-specific IgG in serum with a commercial ELISA kit. Ficoll density gradient centrifugation was used to isolate peripheral blood mononuclear cells from blood. CDR1 MGHRA and CDR2 YSYEKL are derived from the germline V gene. Its CDR3 holds 13 amino acids, cysteine through phenylalanine. The DNA is unrecorded. The TCR originated in a man between 18 and 69 years old in good health. The sample comprised blood T cells: a sorted CD56 or NKG2C T cell subset, CD4+ or CD8+ T cells, or bulk PBMC T cells (not recorded which). The chain employs TRBV4-1 and TRBJ2-7; TCRdb's D call of TRBD1 is untestable without DNA. The CDR3 here reads CASSQMGQYEQYF.